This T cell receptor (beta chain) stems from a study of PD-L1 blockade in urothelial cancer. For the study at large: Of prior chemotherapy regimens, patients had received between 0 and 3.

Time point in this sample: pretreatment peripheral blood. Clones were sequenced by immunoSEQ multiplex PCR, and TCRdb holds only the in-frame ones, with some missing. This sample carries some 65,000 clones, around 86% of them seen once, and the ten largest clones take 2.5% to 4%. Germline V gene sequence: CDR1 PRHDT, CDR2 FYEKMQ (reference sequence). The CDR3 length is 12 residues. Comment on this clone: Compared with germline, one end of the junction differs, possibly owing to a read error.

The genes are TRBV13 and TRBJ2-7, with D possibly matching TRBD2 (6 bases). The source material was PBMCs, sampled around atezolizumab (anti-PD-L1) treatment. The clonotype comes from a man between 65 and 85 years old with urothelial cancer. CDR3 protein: CASSLGDYQQYF. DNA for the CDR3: TGTGCCAGCAGCTTAGGGGACTACCAGCAGTACTTC.